The source of this T cell receptor beta chain is a study of shared clonotypes between healthy human individuals (dated by TCRdb to about 2020). Study-wide context: A few men and two women, aged 18 to 49 years, made up the cohort. The study deeply sequenced blood TCR repertoires of five healthy adults to estimate repertoire size and the extent of clonotype sharing between individuals. Libraries were prepared and TCR repertoires were sequenced by different laboratories using diverse techniques, in order to increase sequencing depth and limit assay-specific biases. Each donor's leukapheresis produced roughly between about 0.8 and 8.9 billion PBMCs. For each donor, three plates each were used for CD4 naive and CD4 memory, two plates were used for CD8 naive, and one plate was used for CD8 memory. The study at large found these results: Clonotypes shared by all four sorted-subset donors showed higher generation probabilities than non-shared clonotypes. Across a handful of donors, approximately 4.9% of naive CD4, 3.5% of naive CD8, about 2% of memory CD4, and 0.4% to 0.45% of memory CD8 clonotypes were shared. Pairwise subsampling led to the expectation that sequencing depth would affect the degree of clonotype sharing among donors. Incomplete sequencing was indicated by rarefaction of sorted-subset datasets, despite the large sequencing depth. Only blood was sampled, and tissue TCR repertoires likely differ from those in blood. Estimated clonotype richness was generally larger for naive than for memory subsets. The small number of donors limited the genetic and exposure-history diversity represented.

Using the deep immunoSEQ assay, multiplex PCR amplified TCR CDR3 regions from genomic DNA. Genomic DNA extracted from each cell subset was distributed evenly over all wells of several immunoSEQ 96-well plates, and each plate served as one replicate. For sorted subsets, each replicate PCR was loaded with roughly 200 ng genomic DNA, equivalent to 32,000 or so T cell genomes. Purified libraries were quantified with a Qubit 3.0 fluorometer, sized on a Bioanalyzer 2100, and re-quantified with the KAPA Library Quantification kit. Every immunoSEQ 96-well plate was sequenced on a separate single-read 150-cycle Illumina NextSeq 550 flow cell. In the authors' own workflow: The immunoSEQ output contained only junctional sequences without quality scores, so filtering could not match that applied to full-length reads. To assign V/J genes and CDR3, sequences were annotated using PyIR, a Python wrapper for IgBLAST v1.9, with IMGT germline references. Reads with weak V/J assignments (E-value above 1e-6), missing CDR3, stop codons, out-of-frame junctions, or ambiguous translated residues were removed. V3J clonotypes were defined as sequences sharing an identical inferred V gene, J gene, and CDR3 amino acid sequence. Percentage overlap between repertoires was calculated by dividing the number of shared unique clonotypes by the size of the smaller repertoire. Three approaches were used to assess repertoire richness: RTK rarefaction, the Chao1 estimator, and Recon v2.1 estimates of unobserved clonotypes. OLGA was used to compute generation probabilities for all TCRbeta clonotypes that the gDNA method yielded from a few donors. Entries here come from immuneACCESS through TCRdb and include only in-frame sequences with V and J called. Some clones fail to appear in such tables; in the studies checked, an unresolved V gene covers under half of the shortfall, and the cause of the remainder is unknown. The V and J calls and the clone size are those of that table, but D and trimming were determined from the DNA. The sample includes approximately 2.1 million clones, with approximately 93% observed a single time. Approximately 0.4% of the sample lies in the top ten.

From the cysteine up to the phenylalanine, the CDR3 has a length of 17 residues. Only the CDR3 part of the read is kept: 51 bases, read in frame from the first base. V lost 5 bases and J lost 3 bases; the stretch between them is 20 bases long. Looking up the germline V gene (reference sequence) yields CDR1 SEHNR and CDR2 FQNEAQ. The donors were healthy, HIV-negative adults who had no recently reported acute infections or vaccinations. Every donor was a Caucasian adult living in Nashville, Tennessee, USA. CD4+ T cells were enriched through magnetic negative selection, after which naive cells were positively selected on CD45RA and the remaining negative fraction served as the memory subset. After blood collection by leukapheresis, PBMCs were isolated using Ficoll-Histopaque density gradient centrifugation and then cryopreserved in the vapor phase of liquid nitrogen. Analytical flow cytometry was used to check the purity and quantity of every magnetically sorted T cell population. From each sorted fraction, genomic DNA was isolated and quantified by UV absorbance on a Nanodrop 2000c.

About this clone itself: The clone's antigen remains unknown. Within one base of it there is no much larger clone, and no base qualities were kept.

The chain is assembled from TRBV7-9 and TRBJ2-1, with no reliable assignment of the D segment. Sequenced input: naive CD4+ T cells from PBMCs. The sample's cell subset or site label is to be understood as: CD45RA+ positively selected. This receptor was obtained from a man younger than 30 in good health. Some clones in this sample may be carry-over from other donors' samples. Here the CDR3 is given as CASSTSLSPLFYNEQFF. The nucleotide sequence is TGTGCCAGCAGCACCAGTCTGAGCCCACTCTTCTACAATGAGCAGTTCTTC.